One T cell receptor (beta chain) is described in this entry. Antigen specificity is unknown. Trimming cost V 1 base and J 5 bases, with 6 bases left between them. Looked up from germline, CDR1 is SGHDN and CDR2 is FVKESK. The CDR3 totals 13 residues. This specimen comes from a study of beta chain features in type 1 diabetes. Findings and limits, study-wide: TCRB repertoires of naive, central memory and Treg cells appeared more similar among patients than among healthy donors. The study found moderately but significantly shorter TCRB CDR3s in all four CD4+ subsets of Type 1 diabetes patients.

The study reverse transcribed the entire isolated RNA, so it sequenced expressed TCRB transcripts. Profiling relied on immunoSEQ multiplex PCR, and the TCRdb table lists in-frame clones only, not all of them. The sample includes approximately 250,000 clones, 24% of them seen just once. The origin of this receptor is a woman aged 25 to 39 with type 1 diabetes. The sample taken for sequencing was naive CD4+ T cells from blood. V gene TRBV14 combines with J gene TRBJ2-1, with unresolved D. DNA for the CDR3: TGTGCCAGCAGCCAAGGCGAGGACAATGAGCAGTTCTTC. It yields the protein CASSQGEDNEQFF.